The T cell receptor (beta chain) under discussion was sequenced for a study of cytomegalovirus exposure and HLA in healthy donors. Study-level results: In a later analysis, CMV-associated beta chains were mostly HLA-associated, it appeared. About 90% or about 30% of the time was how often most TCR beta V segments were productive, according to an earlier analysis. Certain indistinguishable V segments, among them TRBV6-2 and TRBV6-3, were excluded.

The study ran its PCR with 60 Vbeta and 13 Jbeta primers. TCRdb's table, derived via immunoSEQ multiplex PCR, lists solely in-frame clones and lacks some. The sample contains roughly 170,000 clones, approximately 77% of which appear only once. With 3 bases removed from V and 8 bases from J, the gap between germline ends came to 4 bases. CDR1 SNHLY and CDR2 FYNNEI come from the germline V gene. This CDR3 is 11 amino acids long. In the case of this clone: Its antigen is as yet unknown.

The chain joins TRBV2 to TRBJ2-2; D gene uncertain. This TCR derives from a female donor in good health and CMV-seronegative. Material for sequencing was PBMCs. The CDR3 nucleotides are TGTGCCAGCAGTGACGAGGGGGAGCTGTTTTTT. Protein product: CASSDEGELFF.